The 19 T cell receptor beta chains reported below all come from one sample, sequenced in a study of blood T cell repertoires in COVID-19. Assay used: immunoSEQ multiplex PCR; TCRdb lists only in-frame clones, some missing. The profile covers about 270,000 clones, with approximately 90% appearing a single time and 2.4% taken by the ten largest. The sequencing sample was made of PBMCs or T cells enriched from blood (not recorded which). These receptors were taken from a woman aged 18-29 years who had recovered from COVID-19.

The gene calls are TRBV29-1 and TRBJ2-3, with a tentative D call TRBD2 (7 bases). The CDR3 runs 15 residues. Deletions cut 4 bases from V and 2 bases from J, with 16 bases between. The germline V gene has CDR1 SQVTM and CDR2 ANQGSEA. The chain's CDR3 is CSVVKGGSITDTQYF. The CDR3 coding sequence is TGCAGCGTTGTGAAGGGGGGGTCTATCACAGATACGCAGTATTTT.

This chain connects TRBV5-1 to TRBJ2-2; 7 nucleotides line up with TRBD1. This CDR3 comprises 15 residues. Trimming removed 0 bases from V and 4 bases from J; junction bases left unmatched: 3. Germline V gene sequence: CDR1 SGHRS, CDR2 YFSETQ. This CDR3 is CASSLVRQGTGELFF. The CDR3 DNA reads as TGCGCCAGCAGCTTGGTGCGACAGGGCACCGGGGAGCTGTTTTTT.

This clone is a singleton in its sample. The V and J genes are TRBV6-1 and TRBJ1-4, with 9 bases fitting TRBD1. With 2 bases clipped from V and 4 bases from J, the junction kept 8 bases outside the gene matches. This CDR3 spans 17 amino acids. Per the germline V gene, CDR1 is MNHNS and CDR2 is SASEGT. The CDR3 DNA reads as TGTGCCAGCAGTGAATGGACCCGGACAGGGGTTAATGAAAAACTGTTTTTT. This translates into CASSEWTRTGVNEKLFF.

CDR3 residues: CASSHGTGDGYTF. In DNA, the CDR3 is TGCGCCAGCAGCCACGGGACAGGGGATGGCTACACCTTC. V and J are TRBV4-1 and TRBJ1-2; 10 bases are a match to TRBD1. This CDR3 is built from 13 residues. V was pared by 3 bases and J by 6 bases, with 1 base of the junction left unmatched. Germline V gene sequence: CDR1 MGHRA, CDR2 YSYEKL.

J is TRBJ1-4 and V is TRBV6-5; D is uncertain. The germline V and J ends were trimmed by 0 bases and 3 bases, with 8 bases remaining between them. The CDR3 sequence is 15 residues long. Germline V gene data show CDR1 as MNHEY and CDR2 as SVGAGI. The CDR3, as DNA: TGTGCCAGCAGTTACTCCCCGGTGGCTAATGAAAAACTGTTTTTT. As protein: CASSYSPVANEKLFF.

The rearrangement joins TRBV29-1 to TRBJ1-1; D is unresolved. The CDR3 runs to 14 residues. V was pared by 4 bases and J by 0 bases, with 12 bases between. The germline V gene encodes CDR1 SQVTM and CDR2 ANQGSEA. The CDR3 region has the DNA TGCAGCGTTGGATTCGGGGTTTTGAACACTGAAGCTTTCTTT. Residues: CSVGFGVLNTEAFF.

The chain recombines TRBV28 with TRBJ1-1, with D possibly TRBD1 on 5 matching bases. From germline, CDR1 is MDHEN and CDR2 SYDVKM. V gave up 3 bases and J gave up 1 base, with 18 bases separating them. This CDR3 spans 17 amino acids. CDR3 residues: CASSFLSLGLPNTEAFF. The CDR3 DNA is TGTGCCAGCAGTTTTCTCTCCCTGGGACTCCCGAACACTGAAGCTTTCTTT.

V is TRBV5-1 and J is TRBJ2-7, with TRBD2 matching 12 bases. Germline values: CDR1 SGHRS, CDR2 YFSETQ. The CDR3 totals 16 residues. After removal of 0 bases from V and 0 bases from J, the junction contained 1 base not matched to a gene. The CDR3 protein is CASSLGLAGASYEQYF. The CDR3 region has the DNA TGCGCCAGCAGCTTGGGACTAGCGGGGGCCTCCTACGAGCAGTACTTC.

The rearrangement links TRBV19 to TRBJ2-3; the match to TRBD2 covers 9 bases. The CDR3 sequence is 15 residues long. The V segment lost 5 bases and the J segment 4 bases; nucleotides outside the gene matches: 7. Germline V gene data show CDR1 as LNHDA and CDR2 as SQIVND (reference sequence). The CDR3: CASSLPSGASDTQYF. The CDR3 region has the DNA TGTGCCAGTAGTTTGCCTAGCGGGGCTTCAGATACGCAGTATTTT.

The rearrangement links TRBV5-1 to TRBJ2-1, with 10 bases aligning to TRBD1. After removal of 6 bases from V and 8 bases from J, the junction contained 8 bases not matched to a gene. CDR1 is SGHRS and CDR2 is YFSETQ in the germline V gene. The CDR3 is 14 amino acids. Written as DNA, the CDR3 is TGCGCCAGCACCCCCGGGACAGGGGCCGATGAGCAGTTCTTC. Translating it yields CASTPGTGADEQFF.

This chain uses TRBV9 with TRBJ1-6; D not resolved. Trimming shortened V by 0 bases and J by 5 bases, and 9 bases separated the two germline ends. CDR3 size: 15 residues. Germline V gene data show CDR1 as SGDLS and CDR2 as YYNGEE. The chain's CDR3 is CASSVEGADNSPLHF. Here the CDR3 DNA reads TGTGCCAGCAGCGTAGAGGGAGCAGATAATTCACCCCTCCACTTT.

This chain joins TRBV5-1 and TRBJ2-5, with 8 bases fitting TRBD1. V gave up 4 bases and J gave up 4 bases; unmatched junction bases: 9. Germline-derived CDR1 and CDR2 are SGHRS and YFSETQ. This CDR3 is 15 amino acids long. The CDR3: CASSDQTGERETQYF. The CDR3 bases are TGCGCCAGCAGCGACCAGACAGGGGAGAGAGAGACCCAGTACTTC. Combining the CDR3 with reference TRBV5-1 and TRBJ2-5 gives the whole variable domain KAGVTQTPRYLIKTRGQQVTLSCSPISGHRSVSWYQQTPGQGLQFLFEYFSETQRNKGNFPGRFSGRQFSNSRSEMNVSTLELGDSALYLCASSDQTGERETQYFGPGTRLLVL.

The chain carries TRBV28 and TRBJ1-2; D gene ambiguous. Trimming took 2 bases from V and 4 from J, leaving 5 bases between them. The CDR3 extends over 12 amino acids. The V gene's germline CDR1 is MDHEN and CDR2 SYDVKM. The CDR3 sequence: CASSLRFYGYTF. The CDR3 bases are TGTGCCAGCAGTTTACGTTTCTATGGCTACACCTTC.

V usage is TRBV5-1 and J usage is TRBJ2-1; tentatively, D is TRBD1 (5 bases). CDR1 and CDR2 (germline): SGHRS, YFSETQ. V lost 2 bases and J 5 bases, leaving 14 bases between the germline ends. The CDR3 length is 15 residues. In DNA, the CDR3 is TGCGCCAGCAGCTTTAGGGGTGTAATCGACAATGAGCAGTTCTTC. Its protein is CASSFRGVIDNEQFF.

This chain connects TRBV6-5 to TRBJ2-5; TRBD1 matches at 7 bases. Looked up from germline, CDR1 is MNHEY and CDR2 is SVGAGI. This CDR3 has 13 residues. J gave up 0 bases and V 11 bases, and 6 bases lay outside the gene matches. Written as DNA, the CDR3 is TGTGCCGGACAACAGGGGAACCAAGAGACCCAGTACTTC. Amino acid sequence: CAGQQGNQETQYF.

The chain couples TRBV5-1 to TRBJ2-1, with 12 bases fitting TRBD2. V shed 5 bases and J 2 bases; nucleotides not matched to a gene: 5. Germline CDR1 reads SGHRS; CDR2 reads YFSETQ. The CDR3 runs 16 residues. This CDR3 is CASRRTSGETYNEQFF. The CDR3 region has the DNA TGCGCCAGCAGACGGACTAGCGGGGAAACCTACAATGAGCAGTTCTTC.

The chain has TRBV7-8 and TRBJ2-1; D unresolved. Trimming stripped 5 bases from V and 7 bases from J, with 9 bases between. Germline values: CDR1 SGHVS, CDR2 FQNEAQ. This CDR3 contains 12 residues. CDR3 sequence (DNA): TGTGCCAGCAGCCCGACCGGGAATGAGCAGTTCTTC. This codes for CASSPTGNEQFF.

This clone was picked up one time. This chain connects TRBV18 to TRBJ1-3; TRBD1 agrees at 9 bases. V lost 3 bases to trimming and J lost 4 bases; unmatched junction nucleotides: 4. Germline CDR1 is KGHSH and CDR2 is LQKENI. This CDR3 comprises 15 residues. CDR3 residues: CASSPGTGSGNTIYF. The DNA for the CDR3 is TGTGCCAGCTCACCTGGGACAGGGTCGGGAAACACCATATATTTT.

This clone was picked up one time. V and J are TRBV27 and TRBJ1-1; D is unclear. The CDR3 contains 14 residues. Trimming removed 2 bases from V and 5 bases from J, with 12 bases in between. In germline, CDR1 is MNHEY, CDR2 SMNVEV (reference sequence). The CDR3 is CASSLTGRGTEAFF. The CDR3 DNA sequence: TGTGCCAGCAGTTTAACGGGGAGAGGTACTGAAGCTTTCTTT.